This paragraph covers one TCR beta chain sequence. Its antigen is still unknown. No qualities accompany the bases; no much larger clone lies one base away. Explained via the paper, the time point label denotes: newly diagnosed GD, antithyroid drugs for less than 3 months. For both TCR sequencing and RNA sequencing, RNA was extracted from PBMCs in TRIzol. The diagnosis of Graves' disease followed American Thyroid Association guidelines. Patients were recruited from an endocrinology department in Xi'an, China. Each patient gave 8.5 to 9.5 milliliters of peripheral blood, collected in an EDTA anticoagulant tube. Ficoll Paque Plus density gradient separation was used to isolate PBMCs, and no additional T cell sorting was done. RNA quality was checked with an Agilent 2100 Bioanalyzer and agarose gel, and concentration with a NanoDrop 2000. The data stem from a study of regulatory T cells in long-lasting Graves disease (dated by TCRdb to the early 2020s). For the study in its entirety: Newly diagnosed Graves' disease patients had taken antithyroid drugs for less than 3 months. A total of some 35 samples underwent TCR sequencing, from around 13 patients with persistent Graves' disease and some 20 patients with newly diagnosed Graves' disease. Persistent Graves' disease patients were compared with newly diagnosed Graves' disease patients by peripheral blood TCR sequencing and RNA sequencing. The study took place in China and was registered as a clinical trial. Paper-wide results and their limitations: Because the primary lesion, thyroid tissue, could not be accessed, the study looked at peripheral blood alone. More public clonotypes were shared among persistent patients (approximately 3,000) than among newly diagnosed patients (966). Persistent disease showed preferential use of TRBV28, TRBJ1-2 and TRBJ2-5, whereas newly diagnosed disease favored TRBV20-1 and TRBJ2-1. Compared with newly diagnosed patients, patients with persistent Graves' disease had lower TCR Shannon entropy and fewer highly expanded clones, which suggests clonal expansion. The small sample size was acknowledged by the authors as a limitation that may reduce accuracy. Sequencing and analysis were limited to the TCR beta chain.

Including the terminal cysteine and phenylalanine, the CDR3 comprises 13 residues. Only CDR3 DNA remains: 39 bases, in frame from the first base. CDR1 and CDR2 (MDHEN, SYDVKM) derive from the germline V gene. V was cut back by 1 base and J by 5 bases, leaving a gap of 9 bases between them. The library was obtained by multiplex PCR. TCRdb lists the instrument as Illumina HiSeq 4000. iRepertoire HTBI primers and Arm-PCR amplification of CDR3 regions were used to construct TCR beta libraries. PCR products were gel purified before sequencing. Under the source paper's analysis protocol: Gene usage analysis of CDR3 amino acid clonotypes relied on the 55 to 80 TRBV and 13 to 15 TRBJ segments identified across samples. COPE and FqMerger were used to merge the filtered high-quality paired reads into contigs. Contigs were aligned with BLAST to IMGT TRBV, TRBD and TRBJ reference genes, and CDR3 was defined per IMGT. Any clonotype with a frequency above 0.1% was classified as a highly expanded clone. Repertoire diversity was measured by Shannon entropy, and V-J evenness by the Gini coefficient. A clonotype was considered public if more than one individual shared it. Using fastp at Q25 and MiXCR, TCRdb reprocessed the public reads and kept productive beta chains. Rows merge per CDR3 protein into single entries with the most common DNA and genes. The V and J calls and clone size are TCRdb's, not the authors'. This sample comprises roughly 400,000 distinct CDR3 sequences, 16% of them detected only once. The ten top clones hold about 23% of the sample.

These records were also assigned to another study, of T cells in Graves' hyperthyroidism and ophthalmopathy. The other study reports the following: Stable Graves' hyperthyroidism was defined as no progression to ophthalmopathy during 18 months of follow-up. Hyperthyroidism patients were aged 18 to 65 years and newly diagnosed, with disease duration of less than 2 months. Patients with uncontrolled infections, other autoimmune diseases, pregnancy or lactation were excluded. Diagnoses were established on the basis of clinical symptoms, serum thyroxine and TRAb, thyroid ultrasound, and orbital computed tomography. The first round of RT-PCR for the TCR CDR3 was performed with the HTBI primer set and the Qiagen OneStep RT-PCR kit. Most expanded thyroid clonotypes (frequency above 0.001) were also found in blood, which suggests that blood repertoires may mirror thyroid immune responses. A 13 V-J signature model separated ophthalmopathy from stable hyperthyroidism, with roughly 88% sensitivity and roughly 81% specificity in cross-validation and 80%/75% in testing. In validation, the model predicted progression to ophthalmopathy with 60% to 71% sensitivity and approximately 74% specificity, a median of about 6 months before onset. To identify distinguishing TCR V-J signatures, a discovery cohort of 90 to 100 patients was used, comprising some 45 with Graves' ophthalmopathy and some 60 with stable Graves' hyperthyroidism. An independent validation cohort of 18 to 20 hyperthyroidism patients and some 15 patients who later progressed to ophthalmopathy tested prospective prediction of ophthalmopathy. The approximately 100 discovery patients were randomly split 7:3 into training and test sets. Thyroid tissue and blood T-cell repertoires from roughly 6 Graves' hyperthyroidism patients were also compared in the study. Following sampling, methimazole starting at 30 mg daily was given to hyperthyroidism patients, and high-dose intravenous methylprednisolone was given to ophthalmopathy patients. Libraries were constructed in a second round of multiplex PCR, after which size selection and purification were carried out. Paired-end sequencing of the libraries was performed with 100 bp reads on an Illumina HiSeq2000. SOAPnuke was used to process the raw data, throwing out any read that contained adapters or uncalled bases, had a mean Phred below 15, or lacked an exact constant-primer or identifier match. COPE v1.2.5 was used to merge the high-quality paired reads, and each unique nucleotide sequence was defined as a clonotype. Clonotypes were aligned to IMGT TRBV, TRBD and TRBJ reference segments using MiTCR v1.1. The analysis was restricted to V-J combinations with a frequency above 0.0001, which together covered around 99% of the repertoires. The TCS score was defined as the ratio of F50 (clonal expansion) to E x V (chaos), calculated using BLOSUM62-based TCRdist between CDR3 peptides within each V-J. Welch's t-statistics and random forest reduced approximately 520 V-J features to 10 to 15, which were used in a naive Bayes classifier (R e1071). No statistical method was used to fix the sample size in advance, and group allocation was not hidden from the investigators. TCR Vbeta CDR3 sequencing of approximately 140 peripheral blood samples (under 45 ophthalmopathy, 70 to 85 hyperthyroidism and approximately 17 progressor patients) is reported in the paper.

The sequencing here drew on peripheral blood mononuclear cells (PBMCs), taken at new diagnosis, from a patient treated with antithyroid drugs. This clonotype was sampled from a woman younger than 35 with Graves disease. Donor details come from another sample of the same person, matched by shared clones. The V gene is TRBV28 and the J gene is TRBJ2-7; the D gene cannot be resolved reliably. Read as DNA, the sequence is TGTGCCAGCAGTTTATCCGGAAATCACGAGCAGTACTTC. Its coded protein is CASSLSGNHEQYF.